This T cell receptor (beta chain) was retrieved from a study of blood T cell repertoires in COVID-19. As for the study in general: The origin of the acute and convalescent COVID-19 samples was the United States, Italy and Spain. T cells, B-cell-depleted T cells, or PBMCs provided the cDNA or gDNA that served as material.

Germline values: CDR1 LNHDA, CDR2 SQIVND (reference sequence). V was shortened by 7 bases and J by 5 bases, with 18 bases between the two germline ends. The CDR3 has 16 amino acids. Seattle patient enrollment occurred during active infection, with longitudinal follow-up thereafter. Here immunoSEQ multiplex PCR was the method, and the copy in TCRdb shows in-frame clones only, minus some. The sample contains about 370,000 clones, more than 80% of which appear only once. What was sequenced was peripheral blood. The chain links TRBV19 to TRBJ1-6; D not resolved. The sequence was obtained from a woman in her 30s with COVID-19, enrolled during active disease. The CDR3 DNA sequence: TGTGCCAGTAAAAGGTCTGAGGGCCGGAATAATTCACCCCTCCACTTT. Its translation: CASKRSEGRNNSPLHF.